The present TCR beta chain was sequenced within a study of T cells in localized non-small cell lung cancer. Unmatched junction bases numbered 1, after V lost 1 base and J lost 1 base. In germline, CDR1 is SGHRS, CDR2 YFSETQ. This CDR3 spans 14 amino acids. The method was immunoSEQ multiplex PCR; TCRdb's version includes in-frame clones alone and lacks a portion of them. In the table there are over 40,000 clones, roughly nine tenths of which are singletons. This receptor was taken from a woman aged 18 to 55 with stage III lung adenocarcinoma. Sequencing was performed on peripheral blood, taken before any cancer treatment. The rearrangement joins TRBV5-1 to TRBJ1-1; 7 nucleotides match TRBD1. The chain's CDR3 is CASSLTGENTEAFF. CDR3 in DNA: TGCGCCAGCAGCTTGACAGGGGAGAACACTGAAGCTTTCTTT.